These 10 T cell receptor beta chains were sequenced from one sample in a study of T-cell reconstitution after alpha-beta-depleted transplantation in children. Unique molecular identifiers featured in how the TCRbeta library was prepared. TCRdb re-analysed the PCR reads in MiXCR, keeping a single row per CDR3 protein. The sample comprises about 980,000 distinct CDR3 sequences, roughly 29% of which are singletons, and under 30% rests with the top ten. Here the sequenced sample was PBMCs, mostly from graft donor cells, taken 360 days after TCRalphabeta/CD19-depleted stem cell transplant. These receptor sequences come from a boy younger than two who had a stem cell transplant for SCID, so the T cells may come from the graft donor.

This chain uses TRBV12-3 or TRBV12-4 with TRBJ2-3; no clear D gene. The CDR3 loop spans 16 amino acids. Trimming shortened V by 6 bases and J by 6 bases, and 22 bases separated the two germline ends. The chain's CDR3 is CASSPQFGPRTDTQYF. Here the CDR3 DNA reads TGTGCCAGCAGCCCCCAGTTCGGGCCTCGTACCGATACGCAGTATTTT.

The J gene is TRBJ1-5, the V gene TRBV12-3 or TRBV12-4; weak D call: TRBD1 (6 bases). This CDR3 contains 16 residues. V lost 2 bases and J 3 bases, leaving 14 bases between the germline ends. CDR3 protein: CASSLSTGRLNQPQHF. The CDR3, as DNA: TGTGCCAGCAGTTTATCTACAGGGAGGCTCAATCAGCCCCAGCATTTT.

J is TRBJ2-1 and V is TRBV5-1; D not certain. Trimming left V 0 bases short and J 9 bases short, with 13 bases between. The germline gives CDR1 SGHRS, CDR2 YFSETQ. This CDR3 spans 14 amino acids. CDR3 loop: CASSLGQALGEQFF. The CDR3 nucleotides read TGCGCCAGCAGCTTGGGCCAGGCTTTAGGTGAGCAGTTCTTC.

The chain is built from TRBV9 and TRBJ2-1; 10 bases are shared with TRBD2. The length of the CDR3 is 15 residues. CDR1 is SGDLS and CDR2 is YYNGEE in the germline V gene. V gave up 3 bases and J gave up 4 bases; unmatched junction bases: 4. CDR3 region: CASSATSGPYNEQFF. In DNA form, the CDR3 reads TGTGCCAGCAGCGCGACTAGCGGGCCTTACAATGAGCAGTTCTTC.

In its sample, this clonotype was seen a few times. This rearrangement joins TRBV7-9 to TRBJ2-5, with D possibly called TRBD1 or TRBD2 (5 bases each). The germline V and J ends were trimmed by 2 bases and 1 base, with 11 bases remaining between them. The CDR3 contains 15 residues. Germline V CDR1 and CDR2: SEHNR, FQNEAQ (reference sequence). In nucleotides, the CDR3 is TGTGCCAGCAGCTTATTCGGGGCCTCCCAAGAGACCCAGTACTTC. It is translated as CASSLFGASQETQYF. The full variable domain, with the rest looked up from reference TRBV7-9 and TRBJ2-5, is DTGVSQNPRHKITKRGQNVTFRCDPISEHNRLYWYRQTLGQGPEFLTYFQNEAQLEKSRLLSDRFSAERPKGSFSTLEIQRTEQGDSAMYLCASSLFGASQETQYFGPGTRLLVL.

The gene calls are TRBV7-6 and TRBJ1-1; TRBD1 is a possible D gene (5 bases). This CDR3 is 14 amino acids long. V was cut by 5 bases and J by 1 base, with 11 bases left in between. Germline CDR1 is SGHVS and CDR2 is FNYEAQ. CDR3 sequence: CASSQIGENTEAFF. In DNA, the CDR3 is TGTGCCAGCAGCCAGATAGGGGAGAACACTGAAGCTTTCTTT. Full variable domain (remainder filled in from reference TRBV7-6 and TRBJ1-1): GAGVSQSPRYKVTKRGQDVALRCDPISGHVSLYWYRQALGQGPEFLTYFNYEAQQDKSGLPNDRFSAERPEGSISTLTIQRTEQRDSAMYRCASSQIGENTEAFFGQGTRLTVV.

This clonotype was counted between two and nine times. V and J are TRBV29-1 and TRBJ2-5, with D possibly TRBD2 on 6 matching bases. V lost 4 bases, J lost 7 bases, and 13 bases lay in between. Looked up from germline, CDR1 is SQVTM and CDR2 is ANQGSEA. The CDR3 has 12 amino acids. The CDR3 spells CSVAPGLRTQYF. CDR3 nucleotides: TGCAGCGTTGCACCGGGACTCCGGACCCAGTACTTC.

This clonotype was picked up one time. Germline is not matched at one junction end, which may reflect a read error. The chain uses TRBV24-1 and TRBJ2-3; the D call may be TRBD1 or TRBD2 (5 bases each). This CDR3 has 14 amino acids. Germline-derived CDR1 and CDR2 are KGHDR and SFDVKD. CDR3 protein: CGTSDLGGTDTQYF. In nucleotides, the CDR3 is TGTGGCACCAGTGATTTGGGGGGCACAGATACGCAGTATTTT.

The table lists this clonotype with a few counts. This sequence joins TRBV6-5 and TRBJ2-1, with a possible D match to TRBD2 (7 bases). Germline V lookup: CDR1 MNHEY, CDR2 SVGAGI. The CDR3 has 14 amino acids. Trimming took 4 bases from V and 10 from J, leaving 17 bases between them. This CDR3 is CASSSQGPGGEQFF. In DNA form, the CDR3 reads TGTGCCAGCAGTTCACAGGGTCCCGGGGGGGAGCAGTTCTTC.

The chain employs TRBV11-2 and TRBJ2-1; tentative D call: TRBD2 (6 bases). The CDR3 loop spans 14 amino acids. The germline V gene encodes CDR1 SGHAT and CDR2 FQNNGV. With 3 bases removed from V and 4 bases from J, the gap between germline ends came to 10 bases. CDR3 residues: CASSFLRGYNEQFF. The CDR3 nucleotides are TGTGCCAGCAGCTTTTTACGGGGGTACAATGAGCAGTTCTTC.